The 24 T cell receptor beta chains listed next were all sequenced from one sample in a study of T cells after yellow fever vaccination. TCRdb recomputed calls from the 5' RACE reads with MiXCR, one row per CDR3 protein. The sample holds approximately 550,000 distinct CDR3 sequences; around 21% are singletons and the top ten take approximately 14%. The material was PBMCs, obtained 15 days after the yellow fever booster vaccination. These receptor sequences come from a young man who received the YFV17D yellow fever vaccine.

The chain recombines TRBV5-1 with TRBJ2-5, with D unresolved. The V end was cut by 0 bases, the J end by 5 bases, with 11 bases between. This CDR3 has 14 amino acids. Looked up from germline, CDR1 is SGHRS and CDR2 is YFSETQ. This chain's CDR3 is CASSLAGQAETQYF. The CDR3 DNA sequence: TGCGCCAGCAGCTTGGCCGGTCAGGCGGAGACCCAGTACTTC.

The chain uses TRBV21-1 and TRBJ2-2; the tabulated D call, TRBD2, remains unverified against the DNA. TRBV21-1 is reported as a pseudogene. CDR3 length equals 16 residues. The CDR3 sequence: CASSPSERDPTGELFF. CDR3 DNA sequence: TGTGCCAGCAGCCCTTCCGAGAGGGACCCTACCGGGGAGCTGTTTTTT.

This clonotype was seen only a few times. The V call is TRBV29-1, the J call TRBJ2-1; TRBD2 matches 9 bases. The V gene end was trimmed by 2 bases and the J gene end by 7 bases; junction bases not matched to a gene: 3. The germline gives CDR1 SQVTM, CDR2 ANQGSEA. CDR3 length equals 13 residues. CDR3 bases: TGCAGCGTTGAACTAGCGGGAATTAATGAGCAGTTCTTC. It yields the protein CSVELAGINEQFF.

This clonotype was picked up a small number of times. The CDR3 loop is CASSVGIDSYEQYF. The CDR3 bases are TGTGCCAGCAGCGTAGGGATAGACTCCTACGAGCAGTACTTC. This sequence joins TRBV9 and TRBJ2-7; D gene ambiguous. V was trimmed by 0 bases and J by 0 bases, leaving 7 bases between them. The CDR3 is made up of 14 amino acids. Germline V CDR1 and CDR2: SGDLS, YYNGEE.

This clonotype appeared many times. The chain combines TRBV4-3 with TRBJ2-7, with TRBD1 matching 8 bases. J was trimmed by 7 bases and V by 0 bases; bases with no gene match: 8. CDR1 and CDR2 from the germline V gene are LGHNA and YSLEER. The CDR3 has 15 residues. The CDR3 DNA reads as TGCGCCAGCAGCCAAGATCCTCAGGGGGCGGGGGAGCAGTACTTC. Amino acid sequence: CASSQDPQGAGEQYF.

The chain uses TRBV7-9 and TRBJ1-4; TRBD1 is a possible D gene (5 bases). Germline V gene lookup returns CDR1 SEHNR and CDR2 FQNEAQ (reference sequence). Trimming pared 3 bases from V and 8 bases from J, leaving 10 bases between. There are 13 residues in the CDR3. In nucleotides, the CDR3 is TGTGCCAGCAGCTTGGCAGGGACGGAAAAACTGTTTTTT. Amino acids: CASSLAGTEKLFF.

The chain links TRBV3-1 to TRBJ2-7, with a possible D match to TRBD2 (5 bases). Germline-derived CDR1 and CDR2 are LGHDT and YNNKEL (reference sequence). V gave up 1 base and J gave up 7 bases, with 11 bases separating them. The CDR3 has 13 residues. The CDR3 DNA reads TGTGCCAGCAGCCAAGGAGGCCCGGGGGAGCAGTACTTC. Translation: CASSQGGPGEQYF.

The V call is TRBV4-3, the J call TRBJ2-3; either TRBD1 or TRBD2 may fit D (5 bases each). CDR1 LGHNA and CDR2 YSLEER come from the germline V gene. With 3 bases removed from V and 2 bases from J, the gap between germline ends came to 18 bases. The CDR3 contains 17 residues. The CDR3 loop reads CASSHHSGTELTDTQYF. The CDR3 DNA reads TGCGCCAGCAGCCACCACTCCGGGACCGAACTCACAGATACGCAGTATTTT.

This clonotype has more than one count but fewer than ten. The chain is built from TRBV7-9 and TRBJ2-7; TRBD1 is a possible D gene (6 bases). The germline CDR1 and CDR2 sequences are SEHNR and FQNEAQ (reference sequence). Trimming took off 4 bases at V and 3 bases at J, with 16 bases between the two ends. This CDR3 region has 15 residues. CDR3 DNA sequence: TGTGCCAGCAGCTCAGGGGCGTATTCGGGCTACGAGCAGTACTTC. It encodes CASSSGAYSGYEQYF. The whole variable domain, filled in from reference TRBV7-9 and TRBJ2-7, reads DTGVSQNPRHKITKRGQNVTFRCDPISEHNRLYWYRQTLGQGPEFLTYFQNEAQLEKSRLLSDRFSAERPKGSFSTLEIQRTEQGDSAMYLCASSSGAYSGYEQYFGPGTRLTVT.

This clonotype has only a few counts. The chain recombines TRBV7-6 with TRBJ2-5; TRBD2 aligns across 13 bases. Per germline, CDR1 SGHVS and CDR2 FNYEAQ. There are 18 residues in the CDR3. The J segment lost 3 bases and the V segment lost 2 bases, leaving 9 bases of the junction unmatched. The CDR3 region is CASSLRTSGSPLEETQYF. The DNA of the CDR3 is TGTGCCAGCAGCTTACGGACTAGCGGGAGCCCCCTGGAAGAGACCCAGTACTTC.

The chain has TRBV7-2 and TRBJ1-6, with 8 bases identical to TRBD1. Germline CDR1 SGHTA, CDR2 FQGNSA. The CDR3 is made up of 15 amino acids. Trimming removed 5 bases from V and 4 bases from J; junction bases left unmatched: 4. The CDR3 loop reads CASSARQGYNSPLHF. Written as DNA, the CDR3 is TGTGCCAGCAGCGCCCGACAGGGGTATAATTCACCCCTCCACTTT.

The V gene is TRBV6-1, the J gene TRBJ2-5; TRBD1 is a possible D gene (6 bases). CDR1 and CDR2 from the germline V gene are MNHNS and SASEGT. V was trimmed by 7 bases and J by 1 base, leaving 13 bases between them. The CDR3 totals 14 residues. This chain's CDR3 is CASNSRGPQETQYF. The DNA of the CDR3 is TGTGCCAGCAATAGCAGGGGCCCCCAAGAGACCCAGTACTTC.

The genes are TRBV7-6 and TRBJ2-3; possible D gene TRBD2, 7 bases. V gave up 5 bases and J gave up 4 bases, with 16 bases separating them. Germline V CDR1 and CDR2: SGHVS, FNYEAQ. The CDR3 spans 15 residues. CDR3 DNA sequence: TGTGCCAGCAGCCCGAGGGGGGGAGGAGCAGATACGCAGTATTTT. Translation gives CASSPRGGGADTQYF.

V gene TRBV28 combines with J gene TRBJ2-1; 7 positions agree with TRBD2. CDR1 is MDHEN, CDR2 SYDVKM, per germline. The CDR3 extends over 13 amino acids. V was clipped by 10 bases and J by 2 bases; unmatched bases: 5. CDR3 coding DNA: TGTGCCAATAGAGCGGGACCCTACAATGAGCAGTTCTTC. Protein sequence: CANRAGPYNEQFF.

The CDR3 DNA reads TGCGCCAGCAGCTTGGGGCAGGCCTCCCAGGAGACCCAGTACTTC. It is translated as CASSLGQASQETQYF. The chain employs TRBV5-1 and TRBJ2-5; unclear D gene. This CDR3 comprises 15 residues. The V gene lost 0 bases and the J gene lost 5 bases, with 14 bases spanning the gap. From germline, CDR1 is SGHRS and CDR2 YFSETQ.

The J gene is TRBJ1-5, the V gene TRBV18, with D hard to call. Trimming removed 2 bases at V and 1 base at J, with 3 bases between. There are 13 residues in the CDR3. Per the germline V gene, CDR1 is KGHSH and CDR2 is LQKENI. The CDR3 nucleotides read TGTGCCAGCTCACCATTGAGCAATCAGCCCCAGCATTTT. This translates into CASSPLSNQPQHF.

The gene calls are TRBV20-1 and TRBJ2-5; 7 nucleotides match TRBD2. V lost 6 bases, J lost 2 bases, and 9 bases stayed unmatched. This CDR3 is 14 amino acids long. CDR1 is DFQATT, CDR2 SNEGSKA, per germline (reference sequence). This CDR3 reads CSAPRSGVQETQYF. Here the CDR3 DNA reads TGCAGTGCCCCCAGGAGCGGGGTACAAGAGACCCAGTACTTC.

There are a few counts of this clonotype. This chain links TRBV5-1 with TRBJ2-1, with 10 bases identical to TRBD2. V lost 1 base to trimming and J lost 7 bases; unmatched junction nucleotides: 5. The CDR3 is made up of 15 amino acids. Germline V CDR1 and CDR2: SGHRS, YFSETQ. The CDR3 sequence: CASSLRTSGSNEQFF. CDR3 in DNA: TGCGCCAGCAGCTTGCGGACTAGCGGCTCTAATGAGCAGTTCTTC.

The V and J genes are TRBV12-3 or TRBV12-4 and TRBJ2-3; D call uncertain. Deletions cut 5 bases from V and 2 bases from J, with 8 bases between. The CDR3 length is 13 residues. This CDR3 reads CASSISATDTQYF. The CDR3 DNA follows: TGTGCCAGCAGTATCTCCGCCACAGATACGCAGTATTTT.

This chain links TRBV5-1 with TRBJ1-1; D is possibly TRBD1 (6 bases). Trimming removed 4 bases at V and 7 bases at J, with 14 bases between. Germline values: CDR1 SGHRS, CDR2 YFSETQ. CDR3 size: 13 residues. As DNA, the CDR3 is TGCGCCAGCAGCCCGACAGGAGGAATTGAAGCTTTCTTT. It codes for CASSPTGGIEAFF.

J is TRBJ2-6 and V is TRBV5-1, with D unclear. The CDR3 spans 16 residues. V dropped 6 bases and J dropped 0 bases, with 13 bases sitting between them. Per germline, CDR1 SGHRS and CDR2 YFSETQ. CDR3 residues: CASMVTVNSGANVLTF. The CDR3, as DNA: TGCGCCAGCATGGTCACAGTCAACTCTGGGGCCAACGTCCTGACTTTC.

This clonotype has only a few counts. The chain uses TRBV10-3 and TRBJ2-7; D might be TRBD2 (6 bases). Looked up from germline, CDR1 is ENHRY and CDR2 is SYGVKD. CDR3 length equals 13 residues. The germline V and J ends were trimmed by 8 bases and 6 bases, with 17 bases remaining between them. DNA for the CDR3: TGTGCCATCGGTCCCGGGAGCCCTACCGAGCAGTACTTC. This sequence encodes CAIGPGSPTEQYF.

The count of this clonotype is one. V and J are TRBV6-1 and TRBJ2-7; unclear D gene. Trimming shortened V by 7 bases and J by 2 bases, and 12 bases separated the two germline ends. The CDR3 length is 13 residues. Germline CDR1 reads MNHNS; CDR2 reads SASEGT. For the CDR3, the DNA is TGTGCCAGCACCGCTCCGCTAACCTACGAGCAGTACTTC. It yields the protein CASTAPLTYEQYF.

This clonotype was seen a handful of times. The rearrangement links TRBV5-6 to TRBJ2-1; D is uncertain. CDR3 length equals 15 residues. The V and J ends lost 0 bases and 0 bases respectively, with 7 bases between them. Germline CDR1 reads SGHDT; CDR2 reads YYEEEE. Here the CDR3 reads CASSLDWASYNEQFF. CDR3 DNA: TGTGCCAGCAGCTTGGACTGGGCCTCCTACAATGAGCAGTTCTTC.